The 26 T cell receptor beta chains given below trace back to one sample, sequenced in a study of blood T cell repertoires in COVID-19. The data were produced by immunoSEQ multiplex PCR, yet TCRdb's version contains in-frame clones alone and is incomplete. The data contain over 20,000 clones, about 88% of them seen just once; the ten biggest clones take up about 10%. The source material was peripheral blood. Receptors were obtained from a human donor in a cohort sampled during active COVID-19. The donor label of this sample is uncertain.

This clone was seen once. The gene calls are TRBV6-5 and TRBJ1-5; D uncertain. The CDR3 is 15 residues long. CDR1 and CDR2 from the germline V gene are MNHEY and SVGAGI. The ends were cut back, 5 bases at V and 6 bases at J, with 17 bases in the middle. In DNA form, the CDR3 reads TGTGCCAGCAGTATGGGAGGGCTCCCCGGTCAGCCCCAGCATTTT. Encoded protein: CASSMGGLPGQPQHF.

The chain joins TRBV19 to TRBJ2-1, with 9 bases fitting TRBD1. J was trimmed by 7 bases and V by 5 bases; bases with no gene match: 9. The CDR3 extends over 15 amino acids. From germline, CDR1 is LNHDA and CDR2 SQIVND (reference sequence). This CDR3 is CASSLSGTGWNEQFF. DNA of the CDR3: TGTGCCAGTAGTCTCTCCGGGACAGGGTGGAATGAGCAGTTCTTC.

The rearrangement links TRBV19 to TRBJ1-4; maybe TRBD1 (5 bases). Trimming cost V 6 bases and J 5 bases, with 16 bases left between them. Germline values: CDR1 LNHDA, CDR2 SQIVND (reference sequence). This CDR3 comprises 15 residues. The CDR3 protein is CASRSLTAANEKLFF. The CDR3 region has the DNA TGTGCCAGTAGGAGTCTGACAGCCGCAAATGAAAAACTGTTTTTT.

The rearrangement uses TRBV6-5 and TRBJ1-5, with D maybe TRBD1 (6 bases). Trimming shortened V by 6 bases and J by 5 bases, and 11 bases separated the two germline ends. The germline V gene encodes CDR1 MNHEY and CDR2 SVGAGI. The CDR3 sequence is 13 residues long. The CDR3 DNA is TGTGCCAGCAGCCGGGACACTTATCAGCCCCAGCATTTT. It is translated as CASSRDTYQPQHF.

This chain uses TRBV19 with TRBJ2-1, with D hard to call. Trimming took 1 base from V and 2 from J, leaving 9 bases between them. The CDR3 contains 15 residues. The germline V gene has CDR1 LNHDA and CDR2 SQIVND (reference sequence). The CDR3 loop is CASSIGGEAYNEQFF. CDR3 DNA: TGTGCCAGTAGTATAGGCGGAGAGGCCTACAATGAGCAGTTCTTC.

The chain joins TRBV2 to TRBJ2-7; D perhaps matches TRBD1 (6 bases). CDR1 and CDR2 from the germline V gene are SNHLY and FYNNEI. This CDR3 is 14 amino acids long. Trimming left V 3 bases short and J 3 bases short, with 12 bases between. The CDR3 here is CASSEGYRDYEQYF. CDR3 in DNA: TGTGCCAGCAGTGAGGGTTACAGGGACTACGAGCAGTACTTC.

V is TRBV5-1 and J is TRBJ1-3, with D unresolved. V lost 4 bases, J lost 4 bases, and 18 bases lay in between. Germline V CDR1 and CDR2: SGHRS, YFSETQ. There are 16 residues in the CDR3. Here the CDR3 reads CASSLAGLQAGNTIYF. CDR3 DNA: TGCGCCAGCAGCCTCGCTGGGCTGCAGGCCGGAAACACCATATATTTT.

This clone appeared once. V usage is TRBV9 and J usage is TRBJ1-6; D might be TRBD1 (6 bases). The CDR3 has 13 residues. Looked up from germline, CDR1 is SGDLS and CDR2 is YYNGEE. The V end lost 0 bases, the J end lost 9 bases, and 7 bases lay between the germline ends. The CDR3 spells CASSVDRVSPLHF. CDR3 nucleotide sequence: TGTGCCAGCAGCGTAGACAGGGTTTCACCCCTCCACTTT.

V is TRBV5-6 and J is TRBJ2-7; D is perhaps TRBD2 (5 bases). Germline V gene data show CDR1 as SGHDT and CDR2 as YYEEEE. Trimming stripped 2 bases from V and 6 bases from J, with 15 bases between. This CDR3 has 14 amino acids. The CDR3 region is CASSFGRKGVEQYF. The CDR3 DNA reads as TGTGCCAGCAGCTTTGGCCGGAAGGGAGTCGAGCAGTACTTC.

The gene calls are TRBV14 and TRBJ2-2, with TRBD2 matching 12 bases. V lost 5 bases, J lost 0 bases, and 4 bases stayed unmatched. This CDR3 region has 17 residues. Germline V CDR1 and CDR2: SGHDN, FVKESK. Written as DNA, the CDR3 is TGTGCCAGCAGCTGGGGACTAGCGGGTTCGAACACCGGGGAGCTGTTTTTT. It translates to CASSWGLAGSNTGELFF.

The chain joins TRBV18 to TRBJ2-1; 7 nucleotides agree with TRBD1. V shed 2 bases, J shed 0 bases, and the junction held 4 bases outside the gene matches. The V gene's germline CDR1 is KGHSH and CDR2 LQKENI. CDR3 length equals 16 residues. CDR3 in amino acids: CASSPRQGLSYNEQFF. The CDR3 bases are TGTGCCAGCTCACCAAGACAGGGTCTCTCCTACAATGAGCAGTTCTTC.

V is TRBV12-3 or TRBV12-4 and J is TRBJ2-1; 9 bases agree with TRBD1. CDR3 length equals 13 residues. The V and J ends lost 6 bases and 9 bases, in that order; junction bases with no gene match: 6. The CDR3 DNA reads TGTGCCAGCAGCCGGGGACAGGGAGGTGAGCAGTTCTTC. Translating gives CASSRGQGGEQFF.

The genes are TRBV4-1 and TRBJ2-5; 9 bases agree with TRBD2. The CDR3 sequence is 16 residues long. CDR1 and CDR2 from the germline V gene are MGHRA and YSYEKL. V dropped 3 bases and J dropped 2; count of bases not matched to a gene: 7. The CDR3 loop reads CASSQLSGSFQETQYF. CDR3 bases: TGCGCCAGCAGCCAGCTTAGCGGGAGTTTTCAAGAGACCCAGTACTTC.

This rearrangement joins TRBV11-2 to TRBJ2-7, with 11 bases identical to TRBD2. CDR1 is SGHAT, CDR2 FQNNGV, per germline. The CDR3 sequence is 15 residues long. V shed 5 bases, J shed 3 bases, and the junction held 6 bases outside the gene matches. CDR3 sequence: CASSPGTSGYYEQYF. DNA for the CDR3: TGTGCCAGCAGCCCTGGGACTAGCGGATACTACGAGCAGTACTTC.

The J gene is TRBJ1-1, the V gene TRBV5-1, with D unresolved. Trimming cost V 0 bases and J 8 bases, with 11 bases left between them. The CDR3 runs to 13 residues. Germline CDR1 SGHRS, CDR2 YFSETQ. CDR3 residues: CASSLGHPGEAFF. DNA for the CDR3: TGCGCCAGCAGCTTGGGACACCCGGGGGAAGCTTTCTTT.

This chain uses TRBV11-3 with TRBJ2-5, with 8 bases identical to TRBD2. The CDR3 runs to 14 residues. Germline lookup yields CDR1 SGHNT and CDR2 YENEEA. The V and J ends lost 1 base and 5 bases, in that order; junction bases with no gene match: 3. The CDR3 nucleotides read TGTGCCAGCAGCTTAGCGGGAGGGCGGGAGACCCAGTACTTC. It is translated as CASSLAGGRETQYF.

V is TRBV12-5 and J is TRBJ2-3, with 10 bases matching TRBD2. V shed 4 bases and J 4 bases; nucleotides not matched to a gene: 8. The germline CDR1 and CDR2 sequences are LGHNT and FRNRAP. CDR3 length: 16 residues. Written as DNA, the CDR3 is TGTGCTAGTGGTTCATCTAGCGGGAGAGGGCCAGATACGCAGTATTTT. Its translation: CASGSSSGRGPDTQYF.

The chain employs TRBV14 and TRBJ2-3; TRBD2 agrees at 7 bases. CDR3 size: 15 residues. The V segment lost 1 base and the J segment 3 bases; nucleotides outside the gene matches: 4. Germline CDR1 is SGHDN and CDR2 is FVKESK. The CDR3 nucleotides are TGTGCCAGCAGCCAAGTCCCCGGGGGGACAGATACGCAGTATTTT. The encoded protein is CASSQVPGGTDTQYF.

The genes are TRBV5-1 and TRBJ2-3, with 8 bases lining up with TRBD2. The germline gives CDR1 SGHRS, CDR2 YFSETQ. The CDR3 is made up of 15 amino acids. J gave up 3 bases and V 0 bases, and 3 bases lay outside the gene matches. This CDR3 is CASSLEASGTDTQYF. CDR3 nucleotide sequence: TGCGCCAGCAGCTTGGAGGCTAGCGGGACAGATACGCAGTATTTT.

This chain links TRBV30 with TRBJ2-7; 8 nucleotides agree with TRBD1. Germline-derived CDR1 and CDR2 are GTSNPN and SVGIG (reference sequence). The CDR3 runs 14 residues. V shed 5 bases, J shed 3 bases, and the junction held 9 bases outside the gene matches. The CDR3 DNA is TGTGCCTGGTCGAGGACAGGGAGTTTCTACGAGCAGTACTTC. It codes for CAWSRTGSFYEQYF. Combining the CDR3 with reference TRBV30 and TRBJ2-7 gives the whole variable domain SQTIHQWPATLVQPVGSPLSLECTVEGTSNPNLYWYRQAAGRGLQLLFYSVGIGQISSEVPQNLSASRPQDRQFILSSKKLLLSDSGFYLCAWSRTGSFYEQYFGPGTRLTVT.

This clone was recorded once. The chain couples TRBV23-1 to TRBJ1-2; TRBD1 agrees at 10 bases. TRBV23-1 counts as an open reading frame of uncertain function. Germline trimming cut 0 bases from V and 8 bases from J; bases unmatched to any gene: 9. The CDR3 consists of 16 residues. CDR3 sequence: CASSQSPRTGGWGYTF. The CDR3 nucleotides are TGCGCCAGCAGTCAATCCCCCCGGACAGGGGGGTGGGGCTACACCTTC.

The genes are TRBV9 and TRBJ2-3; D is possibly TRBD1 (5 bases). This CDR3 region has 16 residues. Trimming shortened V by 0 bases and J by 2 bases, and 13 bases separated the two germline ends. Per germline, CDR1 SGDLS and CDR2 YYNGEE. CDR3 residues: CASSVGHRYITDTQYF. CDR3 in DNA: TGTGCCAGCAGCGTAGGTCACAGGTATATCACAGATACGCAGTATTTT.

The genes are TRBV7-2 and TRBJ2-1; 11 bases match TRBD2. CDR3 length equals 15 residues. The V and J ends lost 5 bases and 4 bases, in that order; junction bases with no gene match: 4. Germline CDR1 and CDR2: SGHTA and FQGNSA. The CDR3 DNA is TGTGCCAGCAGCCGGACTAGCGGGTCTTACAATGAGCAGTTCTTC. Translating it yields CASSRTSGSYNEQFF.

The chain links TRBV27 to TRBJ2-1; D might be TRBD1 (5 bases). The V gene's germline CDR1 is MNHEY and CDR2 SMNVEV (reference sequence). Trimming shortened V by 8 bases and J by 7 bases, and 21 bases separated the two germline ends. This CDR3 contains 15 residues. CDR3 loop: CASEGGARGVNEQFF. As DNA, the CDR3 is TGTGCCAGCGAAGGTGGGGCAAGGGGCGTGAATGAGCAGTTCTTC.

The rearrangement links TRBV7-8 to TRBJ1-5; no definite D call. Germline V CDR1 and CDR2: SGHVS, FQNEAQ. The CDR3 consists of 13 residues. The ends were cut back, 1 base at V and 5 bases at J, with 6 bases in the middle. Here the CDR3 DNA reads TGTGCCAGCAGCTTAGTCCGGGATCAGCCCCAGCATTTT. Translation: CASSLVRDQPQHF.

The gene calls are TRBV6-6 and TRBJ2-3; 8 positions agree with TRBD1. Germline V CDR1 and CDR2: MNHNY, SVGAGI (reference sequence). The CDR3 is 14 amino acids. V shed 6 bases and J 3 bases; nucleotides not matched to a gene: 5. The CDR3, as DNA: TGTGCCAGCAGATACCGACAGGGGACAGATACGCAGTATTTT. This codes for CASRYRQGTDTQYF.